The rows below give T cell receptor beta chains drawn from one sample of a study of blood T cells in healthy people across ages. TCRdb analysed the 5' RACE reads with MiXCR anew, one entry per CDR3 protein. In the table there are around 1,000,000 distinct CDR3 sequences, 25% of which are singletons. This sample also appeared in a second study, on T cells of mothers and their children.

The material sequenced was blood. These receptors all stem from a girl aged 2 to 10 in good health. CDR3s include the opening cysteine and the closing phenylalanine or tryptophan. The order of the fields is V gene, D gene, clone size, J gene, CDR3 length, CDR3 protein, CDR3 DNA. A D gene is named only where the DNA matches it firmly. Not all rows give a size; the values are once, few, many and, for expanded clones, a class.

V gene: TRBV9; D gene: TRBD1; clone size: NA; J gene: TRBJ2-2; CDR3 length: 15; CDR3 protein: CASSAGTGTAGELFF; CDR3 DNA: TGTGCCAGCAGCGCCGGGACAGGGACGGCCGGGGAGCTGTTTTTT
V gene: TRBV24-1; D gene: NA; clone size: few; J gene: TRBJ1-1; CDR3 length: 16; CDR3 protein: CATSTSEKGGNTEAFF; CDR3 DNA: TGTGCCACCAGTACCTCAGAAAAGGGTGGGAACACTGAAGCTTTCTTT
V gene: TRBV7-2; D gene: TRBD2; clone size: NA; J gene: TRBJ2-7; CDR3 length: 14; CDR3 protein: CASSASGYSYEQYF; CDR3 DNA: TGTGCCAGCAGCGCTAGCGGGTACTCCTACGAGCAGTACTTC
V gene: TRBV12-5; D gene: TRBD2; clone size: few; J gene: TRBJ2-7; CDR3 length: 13; CDR3 protein: CASGLADLYEQYF; CDR3 DNA: TGTGCTAGTGGACTAGCGGACCTCTACGAGCAGTACTTC
V gene: TRBV5-1; D gene: TRBD1; clone size: NA; J gene: TRBJ2-7; CDR3 length: 16; CDR3 protein: CASSNKDRVATYEQYF; CDR3 DNA: TGCGCCAGCAGCAACAAGGACAGGGTCGCAACCTACGAGCAGTACTTC
V gene: TRBV2; D gene: TRBD1; clone size: many; J gene: TRBJ2-1; CDR3 length: 14; CDR3 protein: CASSGQGVYNEQFF; CDR3 DNA: TGTGCCAGCAGTGGACAGGGGGTCTACAATGAGCAGTTCTTC
V gene: TRBV3-1; D gene: TRBD2; clone size: once; J gene: TRBJ2-1; CDR3 length: 18; CDR3 protein: CASSLRVSGTSSYNEQFF; CDR3 DNA: TGTGCCAGCAGCCTAAGGGTAAGCGGGACGAGCTCCTACAATGAGCAGTTCTTC
V gene: TRBV24-1; D gene: TRBD1; clone size: few; J gene: TRBJ1-1; CDR3 length: 13; CDR3 protein: CATSQGRNTEAFF; CDR3 DNA: TGTGCCACCTCACAGGGGCGGAACACTGAAGCTTTCTTT
V gene: TRBV7-2; D gene: NA; clone size: NA; J gene: TRBJ1-1; CDR3 length: 10; CDR3 protein: CASSYQGAFF; CDR3 DNA: TGTGCCAGCAGCTATCAGGGGGCTTTCTTT
V gene: TRBV3-1; D gene: NA; clone size: few; J gene: TRBJ2-7; CDR3 length: 14; CDR3 protein: CASSQELQNYEQYF; CDR3 DNA: TGTGCCAGCAGCCAAGAGTTGCAGAACTACGAGCAGTACTTC
V gene: TRBV7-2; D gene: NA; clone size: NA; J gene: TRBJ2-7; CDR3 length: 15; CDR3 protein: CASGKGRDPTYEQYF; CDR3 DNA: TGTGCCAGCGGGAAGGGCCGGGACCCAACCTACGAGCAGTACTTC
V gene: TRBV7-8; D gene: TRBD1; clone size: few; J gene: TRBJ2-1; CDR3 length: 14; CDR3 protein: CASDPGQGLNEQFF; CDR3 DNA: TGTGCCAGCGACCCGGGACAGGGTCTAAATGAGCAGTTCTTC
V gene: TRBV6-5; D gene: TRBD2; clone size: few; J gene: TRBJ2-7; CDR3 length: 14; CDR3 protein: CASSPLAESYEQYF; CDR3 DNA: TGTGCCAGCTCCCCACTAGCGGAGTCCTACGAGCAGTACTTC
V gene: TRBV10-3; D gene: NA; clone size: many; J gene: TRBJ2-1; CDR3 length: 13; CDR3 protein: CATLTEPNNEQFF; CDR3 DNA: TGTGCCACCTTGACGGAGCCCAACAATGAGCAGTTCTTC
V gene: TRBV5-1; D gene: NA; clone size: few; J gene: TRBJ2-3; CDR3 length: 16; CDR3 protein: CASSLRVAASTDTQYF; CDR3 DNA: TGCGCCAGCAGCTTGAGGGTGGCTGCTAGCACAGATACGCAGTATTTT
V gene: TRBV7-9; D gene: NA; clone size: few; J gene: TRBJ1-1; CDR3 length: 11; CDR3 protein: CAKDRIAEAFF; CDR3 DNA: TGTGCCAAAGACAGGATCGCTGAAGCTTTCTTT
V gene: TRBV12-3/TRBV12-4; D gene: NA; clone size: few; J gene: TRBJ2-7; CDR3 length: 14; CDR3 protein: CASSPTRNSYEQYF; CDR3 DNA: TGTGCCAGCAGTCCGACCAGGAACTCCTACGAGCAGTACTTC
V gene: TRBV5-1; D gene: NA; clone size: NA; J gene: TRBJ2-5; CDR3 length: 14; CDR3 protein: CASSLGVPGETQYF; CDR3 DNA: TGCGCCAGCAGCCTCGGGGTGCCGGGGGAGACCCAGTACTTC
V gene: TRBV7-9; D gene: TRBD1; clone size: few; J gene: TRBJ2-7; CDR3 length: 17; CDR3 protein: CASSLSPGQGDSYEQYF; CDR3 DNA: TGTGCCAGCAGCTTAAGCCCGGGACAGGGGGACTCCTACGAGCAGTACTTC
V gene: TRBV14; D gene: TRBD1; clone size: NA; J gene: TRBJ2-2; CDR3 length: 17; CDR3 protein: CARSLRGTGLCTGELFF; CDR3 DNA: TGTGCCCGCAGCCTCCGGGGGACAGGGCTGTGCACCGGGGAGCTGTTTTTT
V gene: TRBV29-1; D gene: NA; clone size: few; J gene: TRBJ1-1; CDR3 length: 14; CDR3 protein: CSVEKGQGTTEAFF; CDR3 DNA: TGCAGCGTTGAGAAGGGGCAGGGGACCACTGAAGCTTTCTTT
V gene: TRBV9; D gene: NA; clone size: NA; J gene: TRBJ2-1; CDR3 length: 16; CDR3 protein: CASSVGNLLPGDEQFF; CDR3 DNA: TGTGCCAGCAGCGTAGGGAATTTGCTCCCCGGCGATGAGCAGTTCTTC
V gene: TRBV29-1; D gene: TRBD1; clone size: few; J gene: TRBJ2-2; CDR3 length: 15; CDR3 protein: CSRGPGQGRSGELFF; CDR3 DNA: TGCAGCCGAGGGCCGGGACAGGGGAGGAGCGGGGAGCTGTTTTTT
V gene: TRBV6-1; D gene: TRBD1; clone size: NA; J gene: TRBJ2-1; CDR3 length: 13; CDR3 protein: CASSDIGTAEQFF; CDR3 DNA: TGTGCCAGCAGTGATATCGGGACAGCGGAGCAGTTCTTC
V gene: TRBV7-9; D gene: TRBD1; clone size: NA; J gene: TRBJ1-1; CDR3 length: 13; CDR3 protein: CAARTGGNTEAFF; CDR3 DNA: TGTGCCGCTCGGACAGGGGGGAACACTGAAGCTTTCTTT
V gene: TRBV27; D gene: NA; clone size: many; J gene: TRBJ1-4; CDR3 length: 12; CDR3 protein: CASRGAEEKLFF; CDR3 DNA: TGTGCCAGCCGCGGTGCGGAGGAAAAACTGTTTTTT
V gene: TRBV9; D gene: NA; clone size: NA; J gene: TRBJ1-1; CDR3 length: 15; CDR3 protein: CASSVDRSMNTEAFF; CDR3 DNA: TGTGCCAGCAGCGTAGACCGATCCATGAACACTGAAGCTTTCTTT
V gene: TRBV14; D gene: NA; clone size: few; J gene: TRBJ2-3; CDR3 length: 16; CDR3 protein: CASSPYQGPSTDTQYF; CDR3 DNA: TGTGCCAGCAGCCCCTACCAGGGGCCTAGCACAGATACGCAGTATTTT
V gene: TRBV29-1; D gene: TRBD2; clone size: NA; J gene: TRBJ2-1; CDR3 length: 14; CDR3 protein: CSVDPSGIYNEQFF; CDR3 DNA: TGCAGCGTTGACCCTAGCGGGATCTACAATGAGCAGTTCTTC
V gene: TRBV29-1; D gene: TRBD2; clone size: few; J gene: TRBJ2-3; CDR3 length: 16; CDR3 protein: CSVEASLAGGTDTQYF; CDR3 DNA: TGCAGCGTTGAAGCCTCTCTAGCGGGGGGGACAGATACGCAGTATTTT
V gene: TRBV4-2; D gene: NA; clone size: NA; J gene: TRBJ2-1; CDR3 length: 14; CDR3 protein: CASKGGPDNNEQFF; CDR3 DNA: TGTGCCAGCAAAGGAGGACCCGATAACAATGAGCAGTTCTTC
V gene: TRBV11-2; D gene: NA; clone size: few; J gene: TRBJ2-5; CDR3 length: 15; CDR3 protein: CASSLVGTLVETQYF; CDR3 DNA: TGTGCCAGCAGCTTAGTTGGGACTTTGGTAGAGACCCAGTACTTC
V gene: TRBV29-1; D gene: NA; clone size: few; J gene: TRBJ2-5; CDR3 length: 12; CDR3 protein: CSVPIDPGTQYF; CDR3 DNA: TGCAGCGTCCCTATCGACCCGGGGACCCAGTACTTC
V gene: TRBV7-9; D gene: TRBD2; clone size: NA; J gene: TRBJ2-1; CDR3 length: 16; CDR3 protein: CASSYRLAGPFDEQFF; CDR3 DNA: TGTGCCAGCAGCTACCGACTAGCGGGCCCTTTTGATGAGCAGTTCTTC
V gene: TRBV12-3/TRBV12-4; D gene: NA; clone size: NA; J gene: TRBJ1-4; CDR3 length: 12; CDR3 protein: CASATLGEKLFF; CDR3 DNA: TGTGCCAGTGCGACACTGGGGGAAAAACTGTTTTTT
V gene: TRBV29-1; D gene: NA; clone size: few; J gene: TRBJ2-4; CDR3 length: 13; CDR3 protein: CSVDSSGGNIQYF; CDR3 DNA: TGCAGCGTTGATTCCTCTGGGGGAAACATTCAGTACTTC
V gene: TRBV15; D gene: NA; clone size: NA; J gene: TRBJ2-3; CDR3 length: 16; CDR3 protein: CATSRDLSGGTDTQYF; CDR3 DNA: TGTGCCACCAGCAGAGATTTATCGGGTGGTACAGATACGCAGTATTTT
V gene: TRBV5-5; D gene: NA; clone size: many; J gene: TRBJ2-1; CDR3 length: 15; CDR3 protein: CASSLDGGSYNEQFF; CDR3 DNA: TGTGCCAGCAGCTTGGATGGGGGCTCCTACAATGAGCAGTTCTTC
V gene: TRBV7-8; D gene: TRBD2; clone size: NA; J gene: TRBJ2-3; CDR3 length: 14; CDR3 protein: CASRGSSGVDTQYF; CDR3 DNA: TGTGCCAGCCGCGGTTCTAGCGGTGTAGATACGCAGTATTTT
V gene: TRBV4-3; D gene: TRBD1; clone size: NA; J gene: TRBJ2-7; CDR3 length: 17; CDR3 protein: CASSQGSLGQDGYEQYF; CDR3 DNA: TGCGCCAGCAGCCAAGGAAGCCTCGGACAGGACGGCTACGAGCAGTACTTC
V gene: TRBV6-5; D gene: NA; clone size: NA; J gene: TRBJ1-1; CDR3 length: 14; CDR3 protein: CASSRSNSYTEAFF; CDR3 DNA: TGTGCCAGCAGCAGGAGTAACAGCTACACTGAAGCTTTCTTT
V gene: TRBV27; D gene: NA; clone size: NA; J gene: TRBJ2-7; CDR3 length: 15; CDR3 protein: CASSPLEPLTYEQYF; CDR3 DNA: TGTGCCAGCAGTCCTCTAGAACCACTTACCTACGAGCAGTACTTT
V gene: TRBV4-1; D gene: NA; clone size: few; J gene: TRBJ2-5; CDR3 length: 14; CDR3 protein: CASSHSGDQETQYF; CDR3 DNA: TGCGCCAGCAGCCATTCGGGGGATCAAGAGACCCAGTACTTC
V gene: TRBV5-6; D gene: NA; clone size: few; J gene: TRBJ1-3; CDR3 length: 16; CDR3 protein: CASSFGNLNSGNTIYF; CDR3 DNA: TGTGCCAGCAGCTTCGGTAACTTAAACTCTGGAAACACCATATATTTT
V gene: TRBV20-1; D gene: NA; clone size: NA; J gene: TRBJ2-5; CDR3 length: 14; CDR3 protein: CSARDRAAQETQYF; CDR3 DNA: TGCAGTGCTAGAGATCGGGCAGCTCAAGAGACCCAGTACTTC
V gene: TRBV12-3/TRBV12-4; D gene: NA; clone size: NA; J gene: TRBJ1-2; CDR3 length: 13; CDR3 protein: CASSLGHRVGYTF; CDR3 DNA: TGTGCCAGCAGTTTAGGCCACAGGGTTGGCTACACCTTC